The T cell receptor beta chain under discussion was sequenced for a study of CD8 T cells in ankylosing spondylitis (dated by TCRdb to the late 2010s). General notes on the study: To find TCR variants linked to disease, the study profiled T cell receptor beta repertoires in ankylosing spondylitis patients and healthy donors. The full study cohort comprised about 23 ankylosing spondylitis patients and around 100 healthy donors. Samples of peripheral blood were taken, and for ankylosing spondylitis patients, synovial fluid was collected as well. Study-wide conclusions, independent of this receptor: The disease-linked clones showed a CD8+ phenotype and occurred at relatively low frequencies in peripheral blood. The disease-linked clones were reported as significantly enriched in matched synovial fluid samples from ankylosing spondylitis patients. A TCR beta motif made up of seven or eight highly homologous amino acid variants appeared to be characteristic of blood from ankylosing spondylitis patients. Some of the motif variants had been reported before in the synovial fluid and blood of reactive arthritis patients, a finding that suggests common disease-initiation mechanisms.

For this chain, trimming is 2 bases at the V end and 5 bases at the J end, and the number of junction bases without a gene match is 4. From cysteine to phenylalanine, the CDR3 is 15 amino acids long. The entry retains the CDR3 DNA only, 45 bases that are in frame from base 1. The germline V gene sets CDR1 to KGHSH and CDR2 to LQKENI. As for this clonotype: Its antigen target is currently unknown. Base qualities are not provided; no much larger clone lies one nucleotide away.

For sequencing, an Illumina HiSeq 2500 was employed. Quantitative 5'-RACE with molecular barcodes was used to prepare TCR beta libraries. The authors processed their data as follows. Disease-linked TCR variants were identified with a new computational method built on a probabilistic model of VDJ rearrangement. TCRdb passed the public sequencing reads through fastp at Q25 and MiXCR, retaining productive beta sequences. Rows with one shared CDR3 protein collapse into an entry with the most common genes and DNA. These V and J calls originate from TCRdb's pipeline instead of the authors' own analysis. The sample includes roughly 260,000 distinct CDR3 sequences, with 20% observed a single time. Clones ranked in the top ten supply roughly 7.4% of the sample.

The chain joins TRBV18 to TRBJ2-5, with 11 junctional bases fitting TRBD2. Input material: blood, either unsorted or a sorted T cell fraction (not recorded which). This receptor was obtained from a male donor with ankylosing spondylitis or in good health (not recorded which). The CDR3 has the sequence CASSPMTSGAETQYF. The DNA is TGTGCCAGCTCACCAATGACTAGCGGGGCGGAGACCCAGTACTTC.